The rows below give T cell receptor beta chains drawn from one sample of a study of blood T cell repertoires in COVID-19. TCRdb's table, derived via immunoSEQ multiplex PCR, lists solely in-frame clones and lacks some. The data show more than 85,000 clones, approximately 90% seen once. Sequencing was done on a sample of peripheral blood. These receptors originate from a woman aged 50 to 60 with COVID-19, enrolled during active disease. Both conserved end residues are part of each CDR3. A D gene is named only where the DNA matches it firmly. Not every row has a clone size; where given, it reads once, few, many or a size class.

d_call	v_call	j_call	cdr3_length	clone_size	cdr3_nt	cdr3_aa
TRBD1	TRBV7-2	TRBJ1-4	13	once	TGTGCCAGCAGCCCGGGACAGGGTGAAAAACTGTTTTTT	CASSPGQGEKLFF
TRBD2	TRBV9	TRBJ2-7	15	NA	TGTGCCAGCAGCCCCGGGGGGGGTCCTTCCTACGAGCAGTACTTC	CASSPGGGPSYEQYF
NA	TRBV3-1/TRBV3-2	TRBJ2-3	16	NA	TGTGCCAGCAGCCAAGATAAGAGCGGGAGCACAGATACGCAGTATTTT	CASSQDKSGSTDTQYF
NA	TRBV9	TRBJ1-6	16	NA	TGTGCCAGCAGCGTAGATCCAGGGTCTAATAATTCACCCCTCCACTTT	CASSVDPGSNNSPLHF
TRBD2	TRBV5-4	TRBJ2-1	15	few	TGTGCCAGCAGCTTGGTACTAGCGAACTACAATGAGCAGTTCTTC	CASSLVLANYNEQFF
NA	TRBV7-6	TRBJ2-1	16	NA	TGTGCCAGCAGCGGGCTCCAGGGAAAATCCTACAATGAGCAGTTCTTC	CASSGLQGKSYNEQFF
TRBD1	TRBV5-1	TRBJ1-1	14	NA	TGCGCCAGCAGAGGACAGGGACAGAACACTGAAGCTTTCTTT	CASRGQGQNTEAFF
TRBD2	TRBV29-1	TRBJ2-1	16	NA	TGCAGCGTTGAGCCTAGCGGGGGGGCAGTAATGAATGAGCAGTTCTTC	CSVEPSGGAVMNEQFF
TRBD1	TRBV19	TRBJ1-1	15	NA	TGTGCCAGTAGTGACCGATCAGGGGGAGAGACTGAAGCTTTCTTT	CASSDRSGGETEAFF
TRBD1	TRBV10-3	TRBJ2-6	16	NA	TGTGCCATCAGCCCCGGGACAGGGTCTGGGGCCAACGTCCTGACTTTC	CAISPGTGSGANVLTF
NA	TRBV6-6	TRBJ2-7	14	NA	TGTGCCAGCAGGATACAGGGTTCATCCTACGAGCAGTACTTC	CASRIQGSSYEQYF
NA	TRBV2	TRBJ1-1	14	NA	TGTGCCAGCAGTGACCAGGGTATGAACACTGAAGCTTTCTTT	CASSDQGMNTEAFF
NA	TRBV7-8	TRBJ1-3	14	NA	TGTGCCAGCAGCCCCCTCAGGGGCGGAAACACCATATATTTT	CASSPLRGGNTIYF
NA	TRBV3-1/TRBV3-2	TRBJ1-1	12	NA	TGTGCCAGCAGCCGCTCGGGGGCTGAAGCTTTCTTT	CASSRSGAEAFF
NA	TRBV10-3	TRBJ2-7	17	NA	TGTGCCATCAGTGAGTCAAGAATGGAGACTAGGAACAGCGAGCAGTACTTC	CAISESRMETRNSEQYF
TRBD2	TRBV3-1/TRBV3-2	TRBJ2-3	16	once	TGTGCCAGCAGCCAAGATGCGGGGGGGGTTACAGATACGCAGTATTTT	CASSQDAGGVTDTQYF
NA	TRBV11-2	TRBJ1-1	15	NA	TGTGCCAGCACCCGGGGAGACAGGCGGAACACTGAAGCTTTCTTT	CASTRGDRRNTEAFF
TRBD1	TRBV7-2	TRBJ1-4	15	NA	TGTGCCAGCAGCCTGGGGGGGACAGGGACTGAAAAACTGTTTTTT	CASSLGGTGTEKLFF
NA	TRBV7-9	TRBJ2-5	14	NA	TGTGCCAGCAGCCGCGACAGAGACCAAGAGACCCAGTACTTC	CASSRDRDQETQYF
NA	TRBV30	TRBJ2-7	14	NA	TGTGCCCTGGAGGGTCGAGGCAGCTCCTACGAGCAGTACTTC	CALEGRGSSYEQYF
NA	TRBV7-6	TRBJ1-1	15	NA	TGTGCCAGCACCCCGTTCTGGGACATGAACACTGAAGCTTTCTTT	CASTPFWDMNTEAFF
NA	TRBV13	TRBJ2-7	17	NA	TGTGCCAGCAGCCAGGGAACCACCACTCGGGGGATTGGGGAGCAGTACTTC	CASSQGTTTRGIGEQYF
TRBD1	TRBV18	TRBJ2-3	16	NA	TGTGCCAGCTCTCACCGGGACAGCAATGGATCAGATACGCAGTATTTT	CASSHRDSNGSDTQYF
NA	TRBV11-3	TRBJ2-7	13	NA	TGTGCCAGCAGCTTAAAAGAGACCTACGAGCAGTACTTC	CASSLKETYEQYF
TRBD2	TRBV6-5	TRBJ2-5	14	few	TGTGCCAGTAGAAGCGGGGGGGCCGAAGAGACCCAGTACTTC	CASRSGGAEETQYF
NA	TRBV27	TRBJ2-7	13	NA	TGTGCCAGCAGTTTGTCAGTCTCCTACGAGCAGTACTTC	CASSLSVSYEQYF
TRBD1	TRBV5-8	TRBJ1-1	13	NA	TGTGCCAGCAGCCCGGGACAGGGGGAGAAAGCTTTCTTT	CASSPGQGEKAFF
TRBD1	TRBV20-1	TRBJ2-3	11	few	TGCAGTGCTCAGGGGGTAGATACGCAGTATTTT	CSAQGVDTQYF
TRBD2	TRBV3-1/TRBV3-2	TRBJ2-2	18	NA	TGTGCCAGCAGCCAAGATTCTCGGCTAGCGGGGAGGACCGGGGAGCTGTTTTTT	CASSQDSRLAGRTGELFF
NA	TRBV10-3	TRBJ1-2	13	NA	TGTGCCATCAGTGAGTCGGGGGGGAATGGCTACACCTTC	CAISESGGNGYTF
TRBD2	TRBV3-1/TRBV3-2	TRBJ2-2	16	NA	TGTGCCAGCAGCTCGACTAGCGGGGTTAACACCGGGGAGCTGTTTTTT	CASSSTSGVNTGELFF
NA	TRBV4-3	TRBJ2-1	17	NA	TGCGCCAGCAGCGCGCTAATTTGGGGCAACCCGGGTGATGAGCAGTTCTTC	CASSALIWGNPGDEQFF